A single TCR beta chain is shown here with its context. The PCR ran on 60 Vbeta and 13 Jbeta primers. Data came from immunoSEQ multiplex PCR; TCRdb stores just in-frame clones and leaves some out. The sample carries approximately 92,000 clones, 60% to 85% recorded once. This sample was included in a study of cytomegalovirus exposure and HLA in healthy donors. Between the trimmed V and J ends, which lost 3 bases and 4 bases, there was a span of 15 bases. This CDR3 has 15 amino acids. Germline V CDR1 and CDR2: KGHSH, LQKENI. The rearrangement links TRBV18 to TRBJ1-1; D remains ambiguous. The sequenced sample consisted of PBMCs. The clonotype comes from a man aged 45-60 years in good health and CMV-seropositive. The CDR3 is CASSPAEQPSTEAFF. The CDR3, as DNA: TGTGCCAGCTCACCGGCAGAGCAGCCTAGCACTGAAGCTTTCTTT.